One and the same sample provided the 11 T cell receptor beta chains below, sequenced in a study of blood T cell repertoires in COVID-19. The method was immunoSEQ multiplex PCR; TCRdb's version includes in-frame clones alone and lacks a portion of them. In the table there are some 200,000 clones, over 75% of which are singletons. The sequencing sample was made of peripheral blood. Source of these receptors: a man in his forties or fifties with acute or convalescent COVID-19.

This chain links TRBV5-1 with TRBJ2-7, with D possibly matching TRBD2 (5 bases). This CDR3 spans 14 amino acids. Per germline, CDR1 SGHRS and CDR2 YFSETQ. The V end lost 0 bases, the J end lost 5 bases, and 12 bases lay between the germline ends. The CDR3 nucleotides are TGCGCCAGCAGCTTGGCGGCGGGCCGCCACGAGCAGTACTTC. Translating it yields CASSLAAGRHEQYF.

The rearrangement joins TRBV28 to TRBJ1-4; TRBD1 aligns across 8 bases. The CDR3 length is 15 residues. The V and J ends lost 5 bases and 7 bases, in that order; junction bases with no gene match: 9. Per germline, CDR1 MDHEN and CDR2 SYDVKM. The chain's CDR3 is CASSPGQGGGEKLFF. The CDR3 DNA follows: TGTGCCAGCAGTCCCGGACAGGGTGGAGGTGAAAAACTGTTTTTT.

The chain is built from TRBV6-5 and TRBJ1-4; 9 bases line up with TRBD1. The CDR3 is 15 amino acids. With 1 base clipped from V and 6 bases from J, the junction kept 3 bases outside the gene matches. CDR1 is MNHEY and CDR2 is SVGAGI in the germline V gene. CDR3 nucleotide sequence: TGTGCCAGCAGTTACTTCGGGACAGGGTATGAAAAACTGTTTTTT. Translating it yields CASSYFGTGYEKLFF.

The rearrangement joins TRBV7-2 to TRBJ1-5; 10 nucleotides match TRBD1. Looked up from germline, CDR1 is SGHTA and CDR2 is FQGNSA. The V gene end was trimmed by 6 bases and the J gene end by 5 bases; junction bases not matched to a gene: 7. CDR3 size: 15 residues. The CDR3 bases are TGTGCCAGCAGGAAAACTGGGACAGGGGATCAGCCCCAGCATTTT. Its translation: CASRKTGTGDQPQHF.

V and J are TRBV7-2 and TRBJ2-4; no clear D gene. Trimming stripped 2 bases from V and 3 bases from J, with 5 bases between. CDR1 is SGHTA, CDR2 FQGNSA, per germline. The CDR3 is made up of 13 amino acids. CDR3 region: CASSLNSKNIQYF. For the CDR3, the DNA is TGTGCCAGCAGCTTAAACAGCAAAAACATTCAGTACTTC.

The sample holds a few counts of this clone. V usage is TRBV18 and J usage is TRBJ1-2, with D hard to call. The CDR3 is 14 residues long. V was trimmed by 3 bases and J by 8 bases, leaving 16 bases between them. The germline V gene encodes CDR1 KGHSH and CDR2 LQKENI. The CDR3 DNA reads TGTGCCAGCTCACCCGGGGTAAGCCTCGGAGGCTACACCTTC. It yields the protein CASSPGVSLGGYTF.

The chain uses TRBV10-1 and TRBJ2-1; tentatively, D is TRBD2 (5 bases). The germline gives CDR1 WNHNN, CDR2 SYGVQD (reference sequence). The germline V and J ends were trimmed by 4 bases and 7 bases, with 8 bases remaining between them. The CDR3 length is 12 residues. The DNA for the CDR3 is TGCGCCAGCAGTGTTCGGGGAAATGAGCAGTTCTTC. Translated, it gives CASSVRGNEQFF.

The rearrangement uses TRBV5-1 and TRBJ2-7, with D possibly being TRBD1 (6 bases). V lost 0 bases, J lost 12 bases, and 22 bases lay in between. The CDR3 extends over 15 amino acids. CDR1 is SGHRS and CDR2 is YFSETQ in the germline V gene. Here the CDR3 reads CASSLAGDQTYERYF. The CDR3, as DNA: TGCGCCAGCAGCTTGGCAGGGGATCAAACCTACGAAAGGTACTTC.

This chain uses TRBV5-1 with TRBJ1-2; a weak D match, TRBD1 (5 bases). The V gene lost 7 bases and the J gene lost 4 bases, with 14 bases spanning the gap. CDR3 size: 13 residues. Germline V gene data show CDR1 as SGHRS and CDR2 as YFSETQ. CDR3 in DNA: TGCGCCAGCCAGGGCGTCCCGAGCTATGGCTACACCTTC. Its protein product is CASQGVPSYGYTF.

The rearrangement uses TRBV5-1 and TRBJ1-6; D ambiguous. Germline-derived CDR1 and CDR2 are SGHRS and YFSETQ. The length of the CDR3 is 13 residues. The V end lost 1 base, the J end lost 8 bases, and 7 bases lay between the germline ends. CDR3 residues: CASSLWRDSPLHF. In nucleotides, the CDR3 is TGCGCCAGCAGCTTGTGGAGGGATTCACCCCTCCACTTT.

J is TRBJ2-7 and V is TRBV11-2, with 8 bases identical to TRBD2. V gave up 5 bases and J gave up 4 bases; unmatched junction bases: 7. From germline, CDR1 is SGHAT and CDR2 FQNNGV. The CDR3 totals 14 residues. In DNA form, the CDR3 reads TGTGCCAGCAGCCCCTCGGGGGGGGTTTACGAGCAGTACTTC. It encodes CASSPSGGVYEQYF.